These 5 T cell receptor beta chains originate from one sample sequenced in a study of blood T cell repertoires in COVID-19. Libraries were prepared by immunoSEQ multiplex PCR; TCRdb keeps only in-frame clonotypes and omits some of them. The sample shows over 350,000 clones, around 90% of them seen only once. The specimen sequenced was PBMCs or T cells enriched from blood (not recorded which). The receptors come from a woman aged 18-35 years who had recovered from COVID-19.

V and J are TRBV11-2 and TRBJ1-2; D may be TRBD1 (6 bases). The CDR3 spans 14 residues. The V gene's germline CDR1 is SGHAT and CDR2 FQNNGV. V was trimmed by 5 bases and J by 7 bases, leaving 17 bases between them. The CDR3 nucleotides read TGTGCCAGCAGCCCGGGACAAGGGGTGCCTGGCTACACCTTC. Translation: CASSPGQGVPGYTF. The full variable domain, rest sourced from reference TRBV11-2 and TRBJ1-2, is EAGVAQSPRYKIIEKRQSVAFWCNPISGHATLYWYQQILGQGPKLLIQFQNNGVVDDSQLPKDRFSAERLKGVDSTLKIQPAKLEDSAVYLCASSPGQGVPGYTFGSGTRLTVV.

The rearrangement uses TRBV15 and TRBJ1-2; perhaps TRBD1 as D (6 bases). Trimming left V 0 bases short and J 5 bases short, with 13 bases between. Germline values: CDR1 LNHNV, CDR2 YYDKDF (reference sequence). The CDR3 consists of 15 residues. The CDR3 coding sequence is TGTGCCACCAGCAGAGATAGGGGGGGAGGATATGGCTACACCTTC. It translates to CATSRDRGGGYGYTF.

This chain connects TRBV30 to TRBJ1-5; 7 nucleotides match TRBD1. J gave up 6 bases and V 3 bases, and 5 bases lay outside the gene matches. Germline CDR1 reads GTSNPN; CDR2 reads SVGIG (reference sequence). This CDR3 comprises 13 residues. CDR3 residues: CAWSRQGPQPQHF. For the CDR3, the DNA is TGTGCCTGGAGCCGACAGGGACCTCAGCCCCAGCATTTT.

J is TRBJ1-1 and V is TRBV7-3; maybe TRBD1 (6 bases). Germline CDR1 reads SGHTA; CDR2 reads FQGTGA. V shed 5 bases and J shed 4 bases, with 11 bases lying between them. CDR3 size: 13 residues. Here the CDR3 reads CASSPQGFTEAFF. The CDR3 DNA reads TGTGCCAGCAGCCCACAGGGATTCACTGAAGCTTTCTTT. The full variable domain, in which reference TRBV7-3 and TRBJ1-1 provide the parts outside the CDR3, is GAGVSQTPSNKVTEKGKYVELRCDPISGHTALYWYRQSLGQGPEFLIYFQGTGAADDSGLPNDRFFAVRPEGSVSTLKIQRTERGDSAVYLCASSPQGFTEAFFGQGTRLTVV.

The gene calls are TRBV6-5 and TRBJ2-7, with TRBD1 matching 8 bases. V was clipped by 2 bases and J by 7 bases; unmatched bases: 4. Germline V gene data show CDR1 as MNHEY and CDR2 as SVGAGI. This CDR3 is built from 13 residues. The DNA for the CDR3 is TGTGCCAGCAGTTACGGACAGGGCGGTGAGCAGTACTTC. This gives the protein CASSYGQGGEQYF.